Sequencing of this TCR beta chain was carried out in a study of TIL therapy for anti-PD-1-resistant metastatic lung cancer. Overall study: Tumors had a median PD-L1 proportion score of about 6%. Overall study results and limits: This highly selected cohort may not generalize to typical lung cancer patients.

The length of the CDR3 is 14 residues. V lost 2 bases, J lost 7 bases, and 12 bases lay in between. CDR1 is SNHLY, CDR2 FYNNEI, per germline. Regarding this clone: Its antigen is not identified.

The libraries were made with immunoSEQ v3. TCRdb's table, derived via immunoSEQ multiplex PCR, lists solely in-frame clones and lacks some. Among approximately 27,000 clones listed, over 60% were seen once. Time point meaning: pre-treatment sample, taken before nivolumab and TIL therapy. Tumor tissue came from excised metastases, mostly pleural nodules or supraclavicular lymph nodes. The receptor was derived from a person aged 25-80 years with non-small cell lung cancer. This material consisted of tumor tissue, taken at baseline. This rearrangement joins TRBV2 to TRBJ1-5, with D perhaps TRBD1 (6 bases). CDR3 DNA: TGTGCCAGCAGTGAACAGGGGCTCGGACAGCCCCAGCATTTT. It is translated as CASSEQGLGQPQHF.